The 9 T cell receptor beta chains given below trace back to one sample, sequenced in a study of blood T cell repertoires in COVID-19. Libraries were prepared by immunoSEQ multiplex PCR; TCRdb keeps only in-frame clonotypes and omits some of them. The data show 250,000 to 350,000 clones, 87% seen once. Specimen: peripheral blood. The receptor source for this set is a woman between 45 and 65 years old who had recovered from COVID-19.

The gene calls are TRBV9 and TRBJ1-6, with D perhaps TRBD1 (5 bases). The CDR3 has 14 amino acids. CDR1 and CDR2 from the germline V gene are SGDLS and YYNGEE. V was pared by 0 bases and J by 5 bases, with 6 bases between. The CDR3 DNA sequence: TGTGCCAGCAGCGTAGCAGGGAATAATTCACCCCTCCACTTT. It encodes CASSVAGNNSPLHF.

J is TRBJ2-3 and V is TRBV27; 7 bases are a match to TRBD2. This CDR3 has 18 residues. V lost 0 bases to trimming and J lost 0 bases; unmatched junction nucleotides: 9. Germline CDR1 is MNHEY and CDR2 is SMNVEV (reference sequence). The CDR3 DNA reads as TGTGCCAGCAGTTTATCGTTCCTAGCGGAATATAGCACAGATACGCAGTATTTT. As protein: CASSLSFLAEYSTDTQYF.

The chain couples TRBV13 to TRBJ1-2; 7 bases are a match to TRBD1. The CDR3 consists of 13 residues. In germline, CDR1 is PRHDT, CDR2 FYEKMQ (reference sequence). Trimming took 4 bases from V and 2 from J; bases not matched to a gene: 1. The CDR3 coding sequence is TGTGCCAGCAGCTCGACAGGGAACTATGGCTACACCTTC. It yields the protein CASSSTGNYGYTF.

The V call is TRBV5-1, the J call TRBJ2-7, with D possibly being TRBD1 (6 bases). V was clipped by 0 bases and J by 3 bases, with 13 bases between them. Germline V gives CDR1 SGHRS, CDR2 YFSETQ. The CDR3 has 15 residues. In DNA form, the CDR3 reads TGCGCCAGCAGCTTGGGCCCCGGCAGGGGCTACGAGCAGTACTTC. As protein: CASSLGPGRGYEQYF.

This chain joins TRBV5-1 and TRBJ2-7, with 14 bases identical to TRBD2. The germline V gene has CDR1 SGHRS and CDR2 YFSETQ. V was clipped by 4 bases and J by 3 bases; unmatched bases: 9. The CDR3 consists of 17 residues. CDR3 residues: CASSGGTSGRKVYEQYF. The CDR3 DNA reads as TGCGCCAGCAGCGGAGGGACTAGCGGGAGAAAGGTCTACGAGCAGTACTTC.

The rearrangement uses TRBV20-1 and TRBJ1-1, with 7 bases lining up with TRBD1. CDR1 is DFQATT, CDR2 SNEGSKA, per germline (reference sequence). V gave up 3 bases and J gave up 4 bases; unmatched junction bases: 5. The CDR3 is 13 residues long. CDR3 in amino acids: CSASKQGITEAFF. Here the CDR3 DNA reads TGCAGTGCTAGTAAACAGGGGATCACTGAAGCTTTCTTT.

This chain links TRBV20-1 with TRBJ2-3; D remains ambiguous. Germline V gene sequence: CDR1 DFQATT, CDR2 SNEGSKA (reference sequence). CDR3 size: 11 residues. Trimming removed 6 bases at V and 7 bases at J, with 11 bases between. The chain's CDR3 is CSAVTVNTQYF. CDR3 sequence (DNA): TGCAGTGCCGTGACTGTTAATACGCAGTATTTT.

V usage is TRBV27 and J usage is TRBJ1-2, with 12 bases identical to TRBD1. After removal of 3 bases from V and 8 bases from J, the junction contained 1 base not matched to a gene. This CDR3 is 13 amino acids long. The germline V gene has CDR1 MNHEY and CDR2 SMNVEV (reference sequence). CDR3: CASSFGTGGGYTF. The CDR3 nucleotides are TGTGCCAGCAGTTTCGGGACAGGGGGCGGCTACACCTTC.

The chain has TRBV20-1 and TRBJ1-1; D remains ambiguous. The ends were cut back, 3 bases at V and 3 bases at J, with 11 bases in the middle. The germline V gene has CDR1 DFQATT and CDR2 SNEGSKA (reference sequence). The CDR3 has 13 residues. Here the CDR3 reads CSASWVADTEAFF. CDR3 coding DNA: TGCAGTGCTAGTTGGGTAGCGGACACTGAAGCTTTCTTT.